These 26 T cell receptor beta chains were all obtained from the same sample, sequenced in a study of blood T cell repertoires in COVID-19. Data came from immunoSEQ multiplex PCR; TCRdb stores just in-frame clones and leaves some out. This sample has about 31,000 clones, with about 88% found just once. The sample was peripheral blood. Receptors originate from a man aged 65-85 years with active or convalescent COVID-19.

The gene calls are TRBV9 and TRBJ2-1; 12 bases are shared with TRBD2. The V gene end was trimmed by 2 bases and the J gene end by 7 bases; junction bases not matched to a gene: 4. Looked up from germline, CDR1 is SGDLS and CDR2 is YYNGEE. CDR3 length: 15 amino acids. The CDR3 protein is CASSVSTSGRNEQFF. In DNA, the CDR3 is TGTGCCAGCAGCGTCTCGACTAGCGGGAGAAATGAGCAGTTCTTC.

This chain links TRBV9 with TRBJ2-1; D possibly corresponds to TRBD2 (5 bases). Germline V lookup: CDR1 SGDLS, CDR2 YYNGEE. The V gene lost 4 bases and the J gene lost 3 bases, with 17 bases spanning the gap. This CDR3 spans 16 amino acids. CDR3 sequence reads: CASSPTGDTFYNEQFF. CDR3 coding DNA: TGTGCCAGCAGCCCGACCGGGGATACCTTCTACAATGAGCAGTTCTTC. The full variable domain, rest sourced from reference TRBV9 and TRBJ2-1, is DSGVTQTPKHLITATGQRVTLRCSPRSGDLSVYWYQQSLDQGLQFLIQYYNGEERAKGNILERFSAQQFPDLHSELNLSSLELGDSALYFCASSPTGDTFYNEQFFGPGTRLTVL.

The rearrangement joins TRBV7-3 to TRBJ2-5, with no clear D. The germline gives CDR1 SGHTA, CDR2 FQGTGA. The CDR3 length is 13 residues. Trimming cost V 4 bases and J 7 bases, with 13 bases left between them. The CDR3 nucleotides read TGTGCCAGCAGCTCCAACCCAGCAGGGACCCAGTACTTC. It encodes CASSSNPAGTQYF.

The V and J genes are TRBV18 and TRBJ2-4; D remains ambiguous. Germline V gene lookup returns CDR1 KGHSH and CDR2 LQKENI. V was cut by 2 bases and J by 0 bases, with 11 bases left in between. The CDR3 has 16 amino acids. DNA for the CDR3: TGTGCCAGCTCACCAATGAACTTCTCAGCCAAAAACATTCAGTACTTC. Its translation is CASSPMNFSAKNIQYF.

V is TRBV9 and J is TRBJ1-5; no reliable D call. V lost 0 bases to trimming and J lost 0 bases, with 7 bases between them. Germline V CDR1 and CDR2: SGDLS, YYNGEE. This CDR3 spans 15 amino acids. The CDR3 DNA reads TGTGCCAGCAGCGTAGATCCTAATAGCAATCAGCCCCAGCATTTT. Protein sequence: CASSVDPNSNQPQHF.

CDR3 region: CASSYGEAGNTEAFF. CDR3 nucleotides: TGTGCCAGCAGTTACGGGGAGGCGGGGAACACTGAAGCTTTCTTT. J is TRBJ1-1 and V is TRBV6-5; D gene ambiguous. Germline V CDR1 and CDR2: MNHEY, SVGAGI. The CDR3 covers 15 residues. V was shortened by 2 bases and J by 1 base, with 11 bases between the two germline ends.

The chain couples TRBV15 to TRBJ2-1; 8 nucleotides align to TRBD2. There are 16 residues in the CDR3. Per the germline V gene, CDR1 is LNHNV and CDR2 is YYDKDF (reference sequence). Unmatched junction bases numbered 9, after V lost 4 bases and J lost 4 bases. Here the CDR3 reads CATSNRLATGYNEQFF. The CDR3 DNA follows: TGTGCCACCAGCAATCGACTAGCGACGGGGTACAATGAGCAGTTCTTC.

This clone showed up just once. This sample also contains other DNA sequences that code for the same CDR3. This chain connects TRBV18 to TRBJ1-2, with D perhaps TRBD1 (5 bases). The V end was cut by 0 bases, the J end by 4 bases, with 9 bases between. Germline loops: CDR1 KGHSH, CDR2 LQKENI. This CDR3 comprises 14 residues. The CDR3 protein is CASSPPTESYGYTF. The CDR3 DNA reads TGTGCCAGCTCACCACCGACAGAAAGCTATGGCTACACCTTC. The full variable domain, in which reference TRBV18 and TRBJ1-2 provide the parts outside the CDR3, is NAGVMQNPRHLVRRRGQEARLRCSPMKGHSHVYWYRQLPEEGLKFMVYLQKENIIDESGMPKERFSAEFPKEGPSILRIQQVVRGDSAAYFCASSPPTESYGYTFGSGTRLTVV.

V usage is TRBV2 and J usage is TRBJ2-6; 7 bases are shared with TRBD1. Germline CDR1 SNHLY, CDR2 FYNNEI. CDR3 length equals 15 residues. The J segment lost 2 bases and the V segment lost 6 bases, leaving 4 bases of the junction unmatched. The CDR3 protein is CASSPDRTGANVLTF. The CDR3 coding sequence is TGTGCCAGCAGCCCGGACAGGACTGGGGCCAACGTCCTGACTTTC.

This chain connects TRBV27 to TRBJ1-1; TRBD1 aligns across 10 bases. Trimming removed 5 bases from V and 2 bases from J; junction bases left unmatched: 5. The CDR3 totals 15 residues. Looked up from germline, CDR1 is MNHEY and CDR2 is SMNVEV (reference sequence). In nucleotides, the CDR3 is TGTGCCAGCAGTCCTTGGGACAGGGGAAACACTGAAGCTTTCTTT. Translating it yields CASSPWDRGNTEAFF.

The chain carries TRBV6-5 and TRBJ2-1, with 9 bases lining up with TRBD2. This CDR3 contains 15 residues. Trimming removed 5 bases from V and 4 bases from J; junction bases left unmatched: 6. Germline assignment: CDR1 MNHEY and CDR2 SVGAGI. The CDR3, as DNA: TGTGCCAGCAGTCCCCTAGCGGGGTCGTACAATGAGCAGTTCTTC. Its translation: CASSPLAGSYNEQFF.

This clone appeared a few times. The chain employs TRBV2 and TRBJ1-1; unclear D gene. Germline V CDR1 and CDR2: SNHLY, FYNNEI. This CDR3 spans 11 amino acids. The ends were cut back, 7 bases at V and 10 bases at J, with 13 bases in the middle. The CDR3 nucleotides are TGTGCCAGCAACCCGTCACGGGGAGCTTTCTTT. It codes for CASNPSRGAFF.

Remarks on this clone: One end of the junction does not line up with germline, which may come from a read error. The rearrangement joins TRBV7-7 to TRBJ2-5, with 16 bases aligning to TRBD2. The CDR3 spans 16 residues. The V gene's germline CDR1 is SSHAT and CDR2 FNYEAQ (reference sequence). In DNA form, the CDR3 reads TGTGCTAGCAGCCCGGGGACTAGCGGGAGGGGAGAGACCCAGTACTTC. This sequence encodes CASSPGTSGRGETQYF.

The chain joins TRBV2 to TRBJ2-3; 11 bases map to TRBD2. This CDR3 region has 16 residues. Germline V gene sequence: CDR1 SNHLY, CDR2 FYNNEI. V lost 4 bases to trimming and J lost 0 bases; unmatched junction nucleotides: 3. CDR3 amino acids: CASSARTSGSTDTQYF. In nucleotides, the CDR3 is TGTGCCAGCAGTGCCCGGACTAGCGGGAGCACAGATACGCAGTATTTT. The whole variable domain, remainder taken from reference TRBV2 and TRBJ2-3, is EPEVTQTPSHQVTQMGQEVILRCVPISNHLYFYWYRQILGQKVEFLVSFYNNEISEKSEIFDDQFSVERPDGSNFTLKIRSTKLEDSAMYFCASSARTSGSTDTQYFGPGTRLTVL.

This chain uses TRBV30 with TRBJ1-2, with TRBD1 matching over 8 bases. Germline assignment: CDR1 GTSNPN and CDR2 SVGIG (reference sequence). The CDR3 has 16 amino acids. After removal of 4 bases from V and 7 bases from J, the junction contained 17 bases not matched to a gene. CDR3 nucleotides: TGTGCCTGGATGATTCCCGCAGGGGGCGGTTCGACTGGCTACACCTTC. Residues: CAWMIPAGGGSTGYTF.

V gene TRBV6-6 combines with J gene TRBJ2-3; 10 positions match TRBD2. J was trimmed by 6 bases and V by 7 bases; bases with no gene match: 13. Germline V gene lookup returns CDR1 MNHNY and CDR2 SVGAGI (reference sequence). The CDR3 extends over 16 amino acids. The CDR3 region has the DNA TGTGCCAGCAACCGCAGGGCTAGCGGGAGTTCGGATACGCAGTATTTT. It encodes CASNRRASGSSDTQYF.

This clone has a handful of counts. The gene calls are TRBV5-1 and TRBJ1-3; D possibly corresponds to TRBD1 (6 bases). Germline V gene sequence: CDR1 SGHRS, CDR2 YFSETQ. The germline V and J ends were trimmed by 4 bases and 2 bases, with 7 bases remaining between them. This CDR3 spans 13 amino acids. The DNA of the CDR3 is TGCGCCAGCAGCCCAGGGGCTGGAAACACCATATATTTT. It yields the protein CASSPGAGNTIYF.

This clone has a single count. V is TRBV19 and J is TRBJ1-2; possible D gene TRBD1, 5 bases. CDR1 is LNHDA and CDR2 is SQIVND in the germline V gene (reference sequence). The V and J ends lost 1 base and 5 bases respectively, with 11 bases between them. The CDR3 is 14 amino acids. The CDR3 here is CASSIVGASYGYTF. As DNA, the CDR3 is TGTGCCAGTAGTATAGTAGGGGCATCTTATGGCTACACCTTC.

The chain is built from TRBV24-1 and TRBJ2-3; TRBD2 agrees at 8 bases. V was pared by 4 bases and J by 8 bases, with 7 bases of the junction left unmatched. CDR1 and CDR2 from the germline V gene are KGHDR and SFDVKD. The CDR3 extends over 14 amino acids. The CDR3 here is CATSEFGTSVTQYF. The CDR3 coding sequence is TGTGCCACCAGTGAGTTCGGGACTAGTGTTACGCAGTATTTT.

This sequence joins TRBV5-6 and TRBJ1-2, with 9 bases lining up with TRBD1. Trimming removed 6 bases from V and 0 bases from J; junction bases left unmatched: 12. In germline, CDR1 is SGHDT, CDR2 YYEEEE. This CDR3 comprises 17 residues. This CDR3 reads CASIGPGQGSSNYGYTF. DNA of the CDR3: TGTGCCAGCATTGGCCCGGGACAGGGATCTTCTAACTATGGCTACACCTTC.

The chain combines TRBV7-2 with TRBJ2-1; the D gene is possibly TRBD2 (6 bases). Trimming pared 4 bases from V and 14 bases from J, leaving 18 bases between. CDR3 length: 13 residues. The germline CDR1 and CDR2 sequences are SGHTA and FQGNSA. CDR3 sequence reads: CASSSSTGTLKFF. CDR3 in DNA: TGTGCCAGCAGCTCCTCAACCGGGACTTTGAAGTTCTTC.

V usage is TRBV20-1 and J usage is TRBJ2-1, with 8 bases aligning to TRBD2. The trim removed 5 bases at V and 6 bases at J, leaving 0 bases unmatched. The CDR3 is 11 residues long. Germline CDR1 and CDR2: DFQATT and SNEGSKA (reference sequence). The CDR3 DNA follows: TGCAGTGCTGGGACTAGCAATGAGCAGTTCTTC. Translation gives CSAGTSNEQFF.

V usage is TRBV15 and J usage is TRBJ2-7; D is perhaps TRBD1 (7 bases). Germline assignment: CDR1 LNHNV and CDR2 YYDKDF (reference sequence). This CDR3 has 15 residues. V gave up 1 base and J gave up 0 bases, with 10 bases separating them. The CDR3 nucleotides read TGTGCCACCAGCAGAGTCAGGGGGGCCTCCTACGAGCAGTACTTC. As protein: CATSRVRGASYEQYF.

The chain recombines TRBV9 with TRBJ2-5; tentative D call: TRBD2 (5 bases). Trimming removed 3 bases from V and 1 base from J, with 13 bases in between. The CDR3 extends over 15 amino acids. The germline CDR1 and CDR2 sequences are SGDLS and YYNGEE. The CDR3 region has the DNA TGTGCCAGCAGCGCAACCACGGGGTTCCAAGAGACCCAGTACTTC. It encodes CASSATTGFQETQYF.

This clone was counted once. The chain has TRBV6-5 and TRBJ2-5, with 8 positions matching TRBD1. Germline V lookup: CDR1 MNHEY, CDR2 SVGAGI. There are 15 residues in the CDR3. V trimming: 6 bases; J trimming: 5 bases; junction bases outside the gene matches: 11. This chain's CDR3 is CASRLMQGAGETQYF. The CDR3 DNA follows: TGTGCCAGCAGACTGATGCAGGGGGCGGGGGAGACCCAGTACTTC.

This clone was recorded once. The gene calls are TRBV29-1 and TRBJ1-2, with D maybe TRBD1 (5 bases). The length of the CDR3 is 12 residues. Between the trimmed V and J ends, which lost 0 bases and 3 bases, there was a span of 5 bases. Germline loops: CDR1 SQVTM, CDR2 ANQGSEA. The CDR3 DNA reads TGCAGCGTTGAAGAGACAGACTATGGCTACACCTTC. Translation: CSVEETDYGYTF.